Sequencing of this T cell receptor beta chain was carried out in a study of T cell responses to AZD1222 COVID-19 vaccine. In the case of this clone: Its specificity is not known.

The V end lost 3 bases, the J end lost 2 bases, and 11 bases lay between the germline ends. There are 14 residues in the CDR3. Looked up from germline, CDR1 is SGHTA and CDR2 is FQGNSA. Analyses pooled second doses at about 4 or about 12 weeks. This table comes from immunoSEQ multiplex PCR, and its TCRdb copy is limited to in-frame clones, with some not included. This table holds roughly 160,000 clones, roughly nine tenths found once. Study-wide results and limits: Only five or six AZD1222 recipients were seropositive at baseline. Repertoires were obtained only post-peak T cell response. Two AZD1222 doses significantly raised spike-specific TCR breadth and depth over controls.

This chain uses TRBV7-2 with TRBJ2-7; D possibly corresponds to TRBD2 (6 bases). The source of this sequence is an adult who received the AZD1222 COVID-19 vaccine. This specimen consisted of peripheral blood, obtained 28 days after the second AZD1222 dose. For the CDR3, the DNA is TGTGCCAGCAGCTTCTTCGGGGGACCCTACGAGCAGTACTTC. Its translation is CASSFFGGPYEQYF. The full variable domain, its missing parts supplied by reference TRBV7-2 and TRBJ2-7, is GAGVSQSPSNKVTEKGKDVELRCDPISGHTALYWYRQSLGQGLEFLIYFQGNSAPDKSGLPSDRFSAERTGGSVSTLTIQRTQQEDSAVYLCASSFFGGPYEQYFGPGTRLTVT.